A selection of T cell receptor beta chains follows, all from one sample in a study of T cell responses to AZD1222 COVID-19 vaccine. This table comes from immunoSEQ multiplex PCR, and its TCRdb copy is limited to in-frame clones, with some not included. The table has 100,000 or so clones, more than 90% seen once. The specimen was peripheral blood, collected on day 0 of AZD1222 vaccination. These receptor sequences come from an adult in good health. Both conserved end residues are part of each CDR3. The D gene is left open where the match is weak. Clone size is given for some rows only: seen once, a few or many times, or a class if the clone is expanded.

size	D	V	J	CDR3	DNA
once	.	TRBV2	TRBJ1-4	CASNDPMRNEKLFF	TGTGCCAGCAATGACCCCATGCGGAATGAAAAACTGTTTTTT
few	.	TRBV5-6	TRBJ2-5	CASSIRQYQETQYF	TGTGCCAGCAGCATACGACAGTACCAAGAGACCCAGTACTTC
.	TRBD1	TRBV15	TRBJ2-1	CATSRDQGAYNEQFF	TGTGCCACCAGCAGAGATCAGGGGGCCTACAATGAGCAGTTCTTC
.	.	TRBV27	TRBJ2-5	CAKPSRSVSGQETQYF	TGTGCCAAGCCCTCAAGATCCGTCTCCGGCCAAGAGACCCAGTACTTC
.	.	TRBV7-2	TRBJ1-1	CASSLEGVVWGTMNTEAFF	TGTGCCAGCAGCTTAGAAGGCGTGGTGTGGGGGACTATGAACACTGAAGCTTTCTTT
.	.	TRBV7-9	TRBJ2-1	CASSSQQGNEQFF	TGTGCCAGCAGCTCCCAACAGGGAAATGAGCAGTTCTTC
.	.	TRBV19	TRBJ1-5	CASKGQANQPQHF	TGTGCCAGTAAGGGGCAGGCCAATCAGCCCCAGCATTTT
.	TRBD2	TRBV7-6	TRBJ2-5	CASTRTSGDQETQYF	TGTGCCAGCACCAGGACTAGCGGAGACCAAGAGACCCAGTACTTC
few	.	TRBV5-4	TRBJ2-1	CASSLESSYNEQFF	TGTGCCAGCAGCTTGGAGAGCTCCTACAATGAGCAGTTCTTC
once	.	TRBV11-2	TRBJ2-7	CASANNRGPSYEQYF	TGTGCCAGCGCCAATAACCGGGGACCTAGCTACGAGCAGTACTTC
.	TRBD2	TRBV28	TRBJ2-3	CASSLLTSGGRADTQYF	TGTGCCAGCAGTTTATTGACTAGCGGGGGGCGGGCGGATACGCAGTATTTT
.	.	TRBV11-2	TRBJ1-4	CASSLRGRSTNEKLFF	TGTGCCAGCAGCTTACGCGGACGTTCAACTAATGAAAAACTGTTTTTT
.	.	TRBV7-3	TRBJ2-7	CASSLGGGRSYEQYF	TGTGCCAGCAGCTTAGGTGGTGGACGCTCCTACGAGCAGTACTTC
.	TRBD1	TRBV4-2	TRBJ1-2	CASSQGGGGDYGYTF	TGTGCCAGCAGCCAAGGGGGAGGGGGCGACTATGGCTACACCTTC
.	.	TRBV7-8	TRBJ1-2	CASSLEGGEANYGYTF	TGTGCCAGCAGCTTGGAAGGGGGGGAGGCTAACTATGGCTACACCTTC
.	TRBD2	TRBV30	TRBJ2-1	CAWSVRGLAGGRRQFF	TGTGCCTGGAGTGTACGAGGGCTAGCGGGAGGGCGACGGCAGTTCTTC
few	TRBD1	TRBV24-1	TRBJ1-5	CATRPSDRVNQPQHF	TGTGCCACCAGGCCCTCTGACAGGGTTAATCAGCCCCAGCATTTT
.	.	TRBV7-2	TRBJ2-7	CASSSTYEQYF	TGTGCCAGCAGCTCCACCTACGAGCAGTACTTC
.	.	TRBV30	TRBJ2-5	CAWRPRGYETQYF	TGTGCCTGGAGGCCCCGGGGATACGAGACCCAGTACTTC
.	TRBD2	TRBV7-2	TRBJ2-1	CASSLAAGVSNEQFF	TGTGCCAGCAGCTTAGCAGCGGGAGTAAGCAATGAGCAGTTCTTC
.	.	TRBV30	TRBJ1-1	CAWSVQKGSNTEAFF	TGTGCCTGGAGTGTACAAAAGGGATCGAACACTGAAGCTTTCTTT
.	.	TRBV13	TRBJ2-6	CASSGGGKVPGANVLTF	TGTGCCAGCAGCGGAGGGGGAAAGGTCCCTGGGGCCAACGTCCTGACTTTC
many	TRBD2	TRBV6-2/TRBV6-3	TRBJ2-1	CASSDGGEYNEQFF	TGTGCCAGCAGTGACGGGGGGGAATACAATGAGCAGTTCTTC
once	.	TRBV5-1	TRBJ2-5	CASSLRGETQYF	TGCGCCAGCAGCTTGCGAGGGGAGACCCAGTACTTC
.	.	TRBV3-1/TRBV3-2	TRBJ1-2	CASSQAYWDGYTF	TGTGCCAGCAGCCAAGCTTACTGGGACGGCTACACCTTC
.	TRBD2	TRBV5-1	TRBJ2-7	CASSISGGPYEQYF	TGCGCCAGCAGCATAAGCGGGGGGCCGTACGAGCAGTACTTC
.	.	TRBV5-6	TRBJ1-4	CASSFDRSSLTNEKLFF	TGTGCCAGCAGCTTCGACAGGTCGAGTCTCACTAATGAAAAACTGTTTTTT
.	.	TRBV28	TRBJ2-1	CASSTGHRYNEQFF	TGTGCCAGCAGTACGGGACACCGGTACAATGAGCAGTTCTTC
once	.	TRBV19	TRBJ2-1	CASSMWDDLANEQFF	TGTGCCAGTAGTATGTGGGACGACCTAGCTAATGAGCAGTTCTTC
few	TRBD2	TRBV19	TRBJ2-1	CASSITSGIIFEQFF	TGTGCCAGTAGTATAACCAGCGGGATAATCTTTGAGCAGTTCTTC
.	.	TRBV9	TRBJ2-7	CASSQGEVGRGQYEQYF	TGTGCCAGCAGCCAAGGCGAGGTGGGCAGGGGCCAATACGAGCAGTACTTC
.	TRBD1	TRBV7-9	TRBJ1-1	CASSADRGATEAFF	TGTGCCAGCAGCGCGGACAGGGGAGCCACTGAAGCTTTCTTT
.	TRBD1	TRBV5-1	TRBJ1-1	CASSPDPGQGPYLEAFF	TGCGCCAGCAGCCCGGATCCGGGACAGGGCCCCTATTTGGAAGCTTTCTTT
.	.	TRBV29-1	TRBJ2-3	CSVAASLPTDTQYF	TGCAGCGTTGCGGCTAGCCTCCCCACAGATACGCAGTATTTT
.	.	TRBV30	TRBJ1-2	CAWSPTGTPYGYTF	TGTGCCTGGAGTCCCACCGGGACACCCTATGGCTACACCTTC
.	.	TRBV6-5	TRBJ1-5	CASSLGQRNQPQHF	TGTGCCAGCAGCCTTGGACAGCGCAATCAGCCCCAGCATTTT
.	TRBD1	TRBV18	TRBJ2-1	CASSKAGGIMGNEQFF	TGTGCCAGCTCAAAGGCAGGGGGCATCATGGGGAATGAGCAGTTCTTC
.	.	TRBV7-8	TRBJ1-1	CASSSERNTEAFF	TGTGCCAGCAGCTCCGAGAGGAACACTGAAGCTTTCTTT
.	.	TRBV2	TRBJ2-5	CASSGSLGVAETQYF	TGTGCCAGCAGTGGATCTTTAGGGGTCGCAGAGACCCAGTACTTC
.	.	TRBV7-2	TRBJ1-5	CASSLTQGGEPQHF	TGTGCCAGCAGCTTAACCCAGGGTGGAGAGCCCCAGCATTTT
.	TRBD1	TRBV6-5	TRBJ1-1	CASSLRRDSTEAFF	TGTGCCAGCAGTCTAAGACGGGACAGCACTGAAGCTTTCTTT
.	.	TRBV10-1	TRBJ2-7	CASSEVRGATGEQYF	TGCGCCAGCAGTGAGGTTAGGGGGGCGACGGGCGAGCAGTACTTC
.	.	TRBV18	TRBJ2-7	CASSPLAQSSYEQYF	TGTGCCAGCTCACCGCTAGCGCAGAGCTCCTACGAGCAGTACTTC
.	.	TRBV7-2	TRBJ1-1	CASSSGRRTEAFF	TGTGCCAGCAGCTCCGGGAGGAGGACTGAAGCTTTCTTT
.	.	TRBV21-1	TRBJ2-5	CASSKAGPGTQYF	TGTGCCAGCAGCAAAGCGGGGCCGGGGACCCAGTACTTC
few	.	TRBV19	TRBJ1-3	CASSMRESGNTIYF	TGTGCCAGTAGTATGCGGGAGTCTGGAAACACCATATATTTT
.	TRBD1	TRBV19	TRBJ1-3	CASTGTAPSGNTIYF	TGTGCCAGTACAGGGACAGCTCCCTCTGGAAACACCATATATTTT